This T cell receptor (beta chain) was identified in a study of blood T cell repertoires in COVID-19. The V gene lost 3 bases and the J gene lost 3 bases, with 12 bases spanning the gap. The germline V gene encodes CDR1 LNHNV and CDR2 YYDKDF (reference sequence). The CDR3 is 14 residues long. Original data processing: Quantification of nucleated cells was approximated via reference gene primer amplification. TCRdb keeps only in-frame clones here, not all; method: immunoSEQ multiplex PCR. The V and J calls and clone size come from that table; D and trimming were worked out from the DNA. The table records approximately 330,000 clones, 87% of them present only once.

The material sequenced was peripheral blood. This clonotype was sampled from a man in his thirties or forties with COVID-19, enrolled during active disease. The gene calls are TRBV15 and TRBJ2-7; D might be TRBD2 (6 bases). The CDR3 reads CATSSPTSHYEQYF. The CDR3 bases are TGTGCCACCAGCAGTCCGACTAGTCACTACGAGCAGTACTTC. Using reference TRBV15 and TRBJ2-7 for the parts outside the CDR3, the full variable domain is DAMVIQNPRYQVTQFGKPVTLSCSQTLNHNVMYWYQQKSSQAPKLLFHYYDKDFNNEADTPDNFQSRRPNTSFCFLDIRSPGLGDTAMYLCATSSPTSHYEQYFGPGTRLTVT.